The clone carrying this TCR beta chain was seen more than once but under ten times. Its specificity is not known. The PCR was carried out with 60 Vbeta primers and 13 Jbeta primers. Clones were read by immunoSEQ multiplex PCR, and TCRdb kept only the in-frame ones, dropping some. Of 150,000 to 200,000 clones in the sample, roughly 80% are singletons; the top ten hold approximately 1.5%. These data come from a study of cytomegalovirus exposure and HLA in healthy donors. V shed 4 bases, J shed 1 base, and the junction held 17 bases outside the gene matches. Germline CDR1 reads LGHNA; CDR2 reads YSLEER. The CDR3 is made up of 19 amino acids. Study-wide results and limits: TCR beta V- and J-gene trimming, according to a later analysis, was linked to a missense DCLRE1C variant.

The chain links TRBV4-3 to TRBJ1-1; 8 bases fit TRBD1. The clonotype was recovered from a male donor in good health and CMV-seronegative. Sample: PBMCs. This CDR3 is CASSLSYGGQGARNTEAFF. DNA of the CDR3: TGCGCCAGCAGCCTCTCATATGGAGGGCAGGGGGCCCGGAACACTGAAGCTTTCTTT.